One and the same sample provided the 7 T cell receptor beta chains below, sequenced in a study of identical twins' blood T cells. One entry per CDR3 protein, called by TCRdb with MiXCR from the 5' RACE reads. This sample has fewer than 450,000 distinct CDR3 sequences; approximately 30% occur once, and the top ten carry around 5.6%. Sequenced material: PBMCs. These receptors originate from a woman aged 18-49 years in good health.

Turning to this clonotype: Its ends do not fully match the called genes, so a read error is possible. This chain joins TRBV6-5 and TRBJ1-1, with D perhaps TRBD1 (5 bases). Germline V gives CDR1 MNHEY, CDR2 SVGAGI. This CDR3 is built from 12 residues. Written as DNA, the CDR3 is TGTGCCAGCAGTCCTGGACACCCTGAAGGTTTCTTT. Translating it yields CASSPGHPEGFF.

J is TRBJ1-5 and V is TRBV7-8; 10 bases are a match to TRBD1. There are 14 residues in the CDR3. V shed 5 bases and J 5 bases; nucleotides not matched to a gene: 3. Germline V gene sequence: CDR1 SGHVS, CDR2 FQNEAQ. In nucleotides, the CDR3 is TGTGCCAGCAGCCCCGGGACAGGGGATCAGCCCCAGCATTTT. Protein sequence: CASSPGTGDQPQHF.

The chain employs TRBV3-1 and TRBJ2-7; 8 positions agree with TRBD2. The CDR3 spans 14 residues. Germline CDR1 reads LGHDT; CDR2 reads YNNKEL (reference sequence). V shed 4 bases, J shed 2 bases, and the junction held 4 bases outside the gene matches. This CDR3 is CASSLLADAYEQYF. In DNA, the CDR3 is TGTGCCAGCAGCCTACTAGCGGACGCCTACGAGCAGTACTTC.

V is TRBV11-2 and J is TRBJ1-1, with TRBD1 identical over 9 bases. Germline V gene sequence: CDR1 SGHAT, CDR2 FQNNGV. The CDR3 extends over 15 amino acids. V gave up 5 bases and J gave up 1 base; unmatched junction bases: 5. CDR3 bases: TGTGCCAGCAGCGGATGGGACAGGGCGAACACTGAAGCTTTCTTT. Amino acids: CASSGWDRANTEAFF.

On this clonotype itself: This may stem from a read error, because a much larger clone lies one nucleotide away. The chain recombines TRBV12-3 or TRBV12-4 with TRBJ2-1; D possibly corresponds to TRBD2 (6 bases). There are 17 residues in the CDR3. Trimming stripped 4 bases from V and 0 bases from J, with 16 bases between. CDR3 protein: CASSSIRRDFSYNEQFF. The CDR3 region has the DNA TGTGCCAGCAGTTCTATCAGGCGGGATTTCTCCTACAATGAGCAGTTCTTC.

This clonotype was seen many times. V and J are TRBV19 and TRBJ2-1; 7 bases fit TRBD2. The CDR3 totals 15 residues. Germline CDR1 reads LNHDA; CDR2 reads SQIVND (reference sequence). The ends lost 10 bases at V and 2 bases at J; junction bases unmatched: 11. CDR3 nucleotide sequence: TGTGCCACCCAAATAGCGGGCTACACCTACAATGAGCAGTTCTTC. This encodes CATQIAGYTYNEQFF.

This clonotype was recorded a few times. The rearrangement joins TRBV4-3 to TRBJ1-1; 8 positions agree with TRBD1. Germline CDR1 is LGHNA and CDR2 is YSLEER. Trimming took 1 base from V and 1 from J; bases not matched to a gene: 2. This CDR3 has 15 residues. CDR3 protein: CASSQAGQGNTEAFF. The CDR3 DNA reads TGCGCCAGCAGCCAAGCTGGACAGGGGAACACTGAAGCTTTCTTT.